This entry concerns a single TCR beta chain. Its antigen is undetermined. The data are from a study of shared clonotypes between healthy human individuals. CDR1 and CDR2 from the germline V gene are MNHNY and SVGAGI (reference sequence). The trim removed 7 bases at V and 4 bases at J, leaving 10 bases unmatched. The CDR3 spans 14 residues. Points from the study as a whole: The genetic and exposure-history diversity represented was limited by few donors.

At the deep level, the assay was run. Assay used: immunoSEQ multiplex PCR; TCRdb lists only in-frame clones, some missing. The sample carries about 520,000 clones, about 78% recorded once. Adult donors, all healthy and HIV-negative, had no recent acute infections or vaccinations. Unsorted samples, those not sorted, used some 90 million PBMCs for genomic DNA. The specimen sequenced was PBMCs. The receptor's source is a woman aged 35 to 49 in good health. Some clones in this sample may be carry-over from other donors' samples. The rearrangement joins TRBV6-6 to TRBJ2-7; 7 bases map to TRBD1. CDR3 region: CASNYKGAGYEQYF. In nucleotides, the CDR3 is TGTGCCAGCAACTACAAGGGGGCCGGATACGAGCAGTACTTC.